Listed here is a single TCR beta chain. The sample is drawn from a study of PD-L1 blockade in urothelial cancer. Described time point: pretreatment peripheral blood. Clones were sequenced by immunoSEQ multiplex PCR, and TCRdb holds only the in-frame ones, with some missing. The data contain around 45,000 clones, around 84% of them singletons. Germline values: CDR1 LNHNV, CDR2 YYDKDF (reference sequence). The CDR3 runs 16 residues. V was cut by 2 bases and J by 9 bases, with 17 bases left in between. The rearrangement uses TRBV15 and TRBJ1-6; D is unresolved. The receptor comes from a man aged 60 to 75 with urothelial cancer. Source: PBMCs, taken around atezolizumab (anti-PD-L1) treatment. CDR3 nucleotide sequence: TGTGCCACCAGCAGACGGAGGATTGATGGGTTTTCACCCCTCCACTTT. Residues: CATSRRRIDGFSPLHF.